Following are 20 T cell receptor beta chains from one sample sequenced in a study of T-cell memory formation after mild COVID-19. MiXCR was run by TCRdb on the 5' RACE reads, yielding one entry per CDR3 protein. Here the sample spans about 400,000 distinct CDR3 sequences, approximately 15% being singletons. Material for sequencing was PBMCs or a T cell subset sorted from them (not recorded which). The origin of the receptors is a man younger than 35 who had mild COVID-19 (a few samples of this study predate the infection). Cell type and time point are not known.

The chain carries TRBV5-1 and TRBJ2-3, with TRBD1 matching 10 bases. The CDR3 covers 16 residues. Losses at the gene ends were 4 bases for V and 8 bases for J; bases not matched to a gene: 13. Per germline, CDR1 SGHRS and CDR2 YFSETQ. As DNA, the CDR3 is TGCGCCAGCAGCCTCGTCCCGGGACAGGGGCCGGGTACGCAGTATTTT. Residues: CASSLVPGQGPGTQYF. Filled out from reference TRBV5-1 and TRBJ2-3, the complete variable domain reads KAGVTQTPRYLIKTRGQQVTLSCSPISGHRSVSWYQQTPGQGLQFLFEYFSETQRNKGNFPGRFSGRQFSNSRSEMNVSTLELGDSALYLCASSLVPGQGPGTQYFGPGTRLTVL.

V is TRBV6-5 and J is TRBJ2-3, with D tentatively TRBD1 or TRBD2 (5 bases each). The length of the CDR3 is 17 residues. The germline CDR1 and CDR2 sequences are MNHEY and SVGAGI. Trimming shortened V by 6 bases and J by 3 bases, and 22 bases separated the two germline ends. CDR3 coding DNA: TGTGCCAGCAGCTCTCCCTTTGGGGCCCCGGGGACAGATACGCAGTATTTT. This encodes CASSSPFGAPGTDTQYF.

This clonotype was observed a few times. The J gene is TRBJ1-5, the V gene TRBV20-1; the match to TRBD1 covers 9 bases. The CDR3 is made up of 14 amino acids. Germline-derived CDR1 and CDR2 are DFQATT and SNEGSKA (reference sequence). V shed 0 bases and J 7 bases; nucleotides not matched to a gene: 4. CDR3 sequence: CSARDNRGRQPQHF. The DNA of the CDR3 is TGCAGTGCTAGAGATAACAGGGGGCGGCAGCCCCAGCATTTT.

The rearrangement links TRBV10-3 to TRBJ2-1, with a possible D match to TRBD1 (8 bases). The CDR3 loop spans 19 amino acids. Germline V lookup: CDR1 ENHRY, CDR2 SYGVKD. V shed 3 bases and J shed 9 bases, with 30 bases lying between them. CDR3 nucleotide sequence: TGTGCCATCAGTGACCCCGGAGGGACAGGCAGGTTTGGGGAGGGTGAGCAGTTCTTC. This gives the protein CAISDPGGTGRFGEGEQFF.

In nucleotides, the CDR3 is TGTGCCAGCAGCTTAGGGCAGAGTCAAGATACGCAGTATTTT. The encoded protein is CASSLGQSQDTQYF. This sequence joins TRBV7-8 and TRBJ2-3; no reliable D call. With 1 base removed from V and 5 bases from J, the gap between germline ends came to 10 bases. This CDR3 contains 14 residues. The germline V gene encodes CDR1 SGHVS and CDR2 FQNEAQ.

This clonotype was found a few times. The rearrangement links TRBV19 to TRBJ1-1; D is unclear. V shed 2 bases and J shed 6 bases, with 13 bases lying between them. Germline V lookup: CDR1 LNHDA, CDR2 SQIVND (reference sequence). The CDR3 contains 14 residues. The CDR3 DNA reads as TGTGCCAGTAGTATACCAGGTTTGTGGCCTGAAGCTTTCTTT. It encodes CASSIPGLWPEAFF. Full variable domain (rest looked up from reference TRBV19 and TRBJ1-1): DGGITQSPKYLFRKEGQNVTLSCEQNLNHDAMYWYRQDPGQGLRLIYYSQIVNDFQKGDIAEGYSVSREKKESFPLTVTSAQKNPTAFYLCASSIPGLWPEAFFGQGTRLTVV.

A few counts support this clonotype. This chain uses TRBV6-2 or TRBV6-3 with TRBJ1-4; D not certain. The CDR3 is made up of 16 amino acids. Germline assignment: CDR1 MNHEY and CDR2 SVGEGT. V lost 1 base and J 0 bases, leaving 9 bases between the germline ends. CDR3 nucleotide sequence: TGTGCCAGCAGTTACTTCGGTCTAGCAACTAATGAAAAACTGTTTTTT. Residues: CASSYFGLATNEKLFF.

Ten or more counts support this clonotype. The junction and the germline gene differ at one end; a read error may be behind it. This chain links TRBV7-2 with TRBJ2-1; possibly TRBD2 for D (7 bases). The germline V gene encodes CDR1 SGHTA and CDR2 FQGNSA. This CDR3 contains 20 residues. The CDR3 DNA sequence: TGTGCCAGCAGCCCAAACCTCCCTGGGGGGGGGACAACCGGGTACAGTGAGCAGTTCTTC. The encoded protein is CASSPNLPGGGTTGYSEQFF.

This clonotype turned up a few times. The chain couples TRBV6-6 to TRBJ1-5; D is unclear. This CDR3 is built from 13 residues. V was trimmed by 4 bases and J by 5 bases, leaving 9 bases between them. Germline V gene sequence: CDR1 MNHNY, CDR2 SVGAGI (reference sequence). The CDR3 DNA reads as TGTGCCAGCAGTTTTCCTACTGATCAGCCCCAGCATTTT. Translation gives CASSFPTDQPQHF.

This clonotype appeared a few times. At one end the junction does not follow the germline gene, possibly because of a read error. The genes are TRBV19 and TRBJ2-2, with D perhaps TRBD1 or TRBD2 (5 bases each). Germline values: CDR1 LNHDA, CDR2 SQIVND (reference sequence). The CDR3 covers 14 residues. Here the CDR3 DNA reads TGTGACAGTAACCTGGGACCTTACACCGGGGAGCTGTTTTTT. Translating it yields CDSNLGPYTGELFF.

This clonotype was recorded a few times. J is TRBJ2-3 and V is TRBV29-1; 10 bases agree with TRBD2. Germline values: CDR1 SQVTM, CDR2 ANQGSEA. The CDR3 extends over 16 amino acids. V lost 4 bases and J lost 6; bases outside the gene matches: 13. The CDR3: CSVAVGLAGAGDTQYF. The CDR3 DNA sequence: TGCAGCGTTGCGGTCGGCCTAGCGGGGGCTGGGGATACGCAGTATTTT.

This clonotype was counted a single time. The rearrangement uses TRBV20-1 and TRBJ2-7; D possibly corresponds to TRBD2 (7 bases). V shed 1 base and J shed 1 base, with 17 bases lying between them. This CDR3 is built from 16 residues. Germline CDR1 reads DFQATT; CDR2 reads SNEGSKA (reference sequence). In DNA form, the CDR3 reads TGCAGTGCTAGAGGTTCGGGGGGACAAATATCCTACGAGCAGTACTTC. Amino acids: CSARGSGGQISYEQYF.

V and J are TRBV2 and TRBJ2-2; D unresolved. CDR3 length equals 11 residues. CDR1 and CDR2 (germline): SNHLY, FYNNEI. V was pared by 8 bases and J by 3 bases, with 4 bases between. CDR3 coding DNA: TGTGCCAGCCTCTACACCGGGGAGCTGTTTTTT. This codes for CASLYTGELFF.

The CDR3 DNA follows: TGCAGTGCTAGCCAGACAGGGGGGTCCACTGAAGCTTTCTTT. This translates into CSASQTGGSTEAFF. This rearrangement joins TRBV20-1 to TRBJ1-1, with 9 bases lining up with TRBD1. After removal of 3 bases from V and 4 bases from J, the junction contained 6 bases not matched to a gene. Per germline, CDR1 DFQATT and CDR2 SNEGSKA (reference sequence). The CDR3 has 14 amino acids.

The CDR3 DNA sequence: TGTGCCAGCAGCTTAAGAGGGTCTGGGACAGATACGCAGTATTTT. It is translated as CASSLRGSGTDTQYF. The chain employs TRBV7-9 and TRBJ2-3; a possible D gene is TRBD2 (5 bases). The CDR3 is 15 residues long. Germline V gene sequence: CDR1 SEHNR, CDR2 FQNEAQ (reference sequence). Trimming pared 2 bases from V and 3 bases from J, leaving 12 bases between.

CDR3 DNA sequence: TGTGCCAGCAGTTACCTCCCTGGGGGCAGGGGGCACATTCAGTACTTC. It is translated as CASSYLPGGRGHIQYF. The genes are TRBV6-6 and TRBJ2-4, with 8 nucleotides matching TRBD1. V shed 2 bases, J shed 8 bases, and the junction held 11 bases outside the gene matches. Germline-derived CDR1 and CDR2 are MNHNY and SVGAGI (reference sequence). This CDR3 has 16 residues.

This clonotype was counted at least ten times. The CDR3 protein is CSVRQQETQYF. CDR3 nucleotide sequence: TGCAGCGTTAGACAGCAAGAGACCCAGTACTTC. The chain has TRBV29-1 and TRBJ2-5; the D gene is possibly TRBD1 (5 bases). CDR1 and CDR2 (germline): SQVTM, ANQGSEA. Trimming removed 5 bases from V and 2 bases from J, with 6 bases in between. The CDR3 length is 11 residues.

The genes are TRBV20-1 and TRBJ2-5; 11 positions match TRBD2. The CDR3 is 13 residues long. V was pared by 7 bases and J by 5 bases, with 6 bases of the junction left unmatched. Germline CDR1 reads DFQATT; CDR2 reads SNEGSKA (reference sequence). This CDR3 is CSVSGGAGETQYF. CDR3 sequence (DNA): TGCAGTGTTAGCGGGGGGGCCGGGGAGACCCAGTACTTC.

V is TRBV9 and J is TRBJ2-3; D remains ambiguous. V lost 0 bases and J 7 bases, leaving 9 bases between the germline ends. The V gene's germline CDR1 is SGDLS and CDR2 YYNGEE. The CDR3 is 13 residues long. The CDR3 loop reads CASSVDKPYTQYF. CDR3 coding DNA: TGTGCCAGCAGCGTAGATAAGCCCTATACGCAGTATTTT.

This chain connects TRBV5-6 to TRBJ1-6; D gene unclear. This CDR3 comprises 14 residues. Deletions cut 4 bases from V and 7 bases from J, with 12 bases between. Germline assignment: CDR1 SGHDT and CDR2 YYEEEE. CDR3 in amino acids: CASSRGLRNSPLHF. As DNA, the CDR3 is TGTGCCAGCAGCCGAGGGTTGCGGAATTCACCCCTCCACTTT.